The 11 T cell receptor beta chains below were found in one sample sequenced in a study of spatial heterogeneity in lung cancer. Study findings and constraints: It was found that expanded intratumoral alpha and beta TCR counts tracked tumor mutation counts.

Time point defined: sample taken at primary tumor resection. The antigens of these receptors remain unknown. TCRdb fed the 5' RACE reads into MiXCR, producing one record per CDR3 protein. The sample comprises roughly 6,000 distinct CDR3 sequences, roughly 5% of which are singletons, and 23% rests with the top ten. Sequenced here: lung tumor tissue, sampled at surgery. The receptors shown here come from a male donor with early-stage non-small cell lung cancer.

This clonotype was recorded many times. Because this beta chain is a stray read in a library intended to capture alpha chains, its abundance should not be given much weight. This sequence joins TRBV13 and TRBJ1-6; the D is unclear. V was pared by 6 bases and J by 10 bases, with 13 bases between. Looked up from germline, CDR1 is PRHDT and CDR2 is FYEKMQ (reference sequence). The CDR3 covers 13 residues. The CDR3 sequence: CASRLGAGSPLHF. CDR3 in DNA: TGTGCCAGCAGGTTGGGAGCGGGCTCACCCCTCCACTTT.

By proportion, this clonotype is medium-sized. The size of this beta chain means little, since it is a stray read in a library made for alpha chains. This sequence joins TRBV3-1 and TRBJ1-5, with D perhaps TRBD1 (5 bases). V was trimmed by 4 bases and J by 9 bases, leaving 10 bases between them. The CDR3 is 12 amino acids. Germline V gene data show CDR1 as LGHDT and CDR2 as YNNKEL (reference sequence). The CDR3 bases are TGTGCCAGCAGCCGGGGGGAAGGGCCCCAGCATTTT. Translating gives CASSRGEGPQHF.

There are many counts of this clonotype. This beta chain turned up in a library designed for alpha chains; as an off-target read, its abundance says little. This chain links TRBV28 with TRBJ2-7; 7 bases are a match to TRBD1. V trimming: 6 bases; J trimming: 0 bases; junction bases outside the gene matches: 8. CDR1 and CDR2 (germline): MDHEN, SYDVKM. The CDR3 contains 15 residues. Here the CDR3 reads CASSPTGVGSYEQYF. DNA for the CDR3: TGTGCCAGCAGCCCTACAGGGGTAGGCTCCTACGAGCAGTACTTC.

Details on this clonotype: Within a library made for alpha chains, this beta chain is off target, and its count is uninformative. The chain links TRBV12-3 or TRBV12-4 to TRBJ2-1; perhaps TRBD2 as D (5 bases). The V gene lost 6 bases and the J gene lost 6 bases, with 21 bases spanning the gap. CDR3 length equals 16 residues. CDR3 residues: CASRTPSGRGSNEQFF. CDR3 in DNA: TGTGCCAGCAGAACTCCTTCGGGTCGGGGTTCCAATGAGCAGTTCTTC.

In the case of this clonotype: Since it is a stray read in a library aimed at alpha chains, this beta chain has a size that is not meaningful. The gene calls are TRBV11-1 and TRBJ2-1; 9 bases map to TRBD2. The germline V gene has CDR1 SGHAT and CDR2 FQDESV (reference sequence). J was trimmed by 9 bases and V by 3 bases; bases with no gene match: 12. The CDR3 has 16 residues. CDR3 DNA sequence: TGTGCCAGCAGCTTTAGGGTAGCGGGAGTCAGGAGTGAGCAGTTCTTC. Protein product: CASSFRVAGVRSEQFF.

This clonotype has at least ten counts. Since it is a stray read in a library aimed at alpha chains, this beta chain has a size that is not meaningful. The chain links TRBV12-3 or TRBV12-4 to TRBJ2-3; no definite D call. Trimming removed 3 bases from V and 2 bases from J, with 9 bases in between. The CDR3 loop spans 14 amino acids. CDR3 coding DNA: TGTGCCAGCAGTTTGACGACGTACACAGATACGCAGTATTTT. Translated, it gives CASSLTTYTDTQYF.

This clonotype was found a few times. This beta chain is a stray sequence in a library constructed for alpha chains; its clone size is not meaningful. The chain joins TRBV30 to TRBJ2-1, with D unclear. The CDR3 sequence is 14 residues long. Looked up from germline, CDR1 is GTSNPN and CDR2 is SVGIG (reference sequence). V was shortened by 0 bases and J by 3 bases, with 9 bases between the two germline ends. Here the CDR3 DNA reads TGTGCCTGGAGTGTTGAAGCGCGCTACAATGAGCAGTTCTTC. Translating gives CAWSVEARYNEQFF.

In its sample, this clonotype ranks as medium-sized (0.01 to 0.1%). This beta chain turned up in a library designed for alpha chains; as an off-target read, its abundance says little. CDR3 sequence reads: CASSLAEDGYGYTF. CDR3 DNA sequence: TGTGCCAGCAGTTTGGCGGAGGACGGCTATGGCTACACCTTC. The V call is TRBV12-3 or TRBV12-4, the J call TRBJ1-2; no clear D gene. V was shortened by 3 bases and J by 4 bases, with 12 bases between the two germline ends. The CDR3 has 14 residues.

This clonotype is medium-sized within its sample. This beta chain lies outside the target of a library built for alpha chains; its clone size means little. The V call is TRBV6-5, the J call TRBJ2-1; D is uncertain. Germline loops: CDR1 MNHEY, CDR2 SVGAGI. The CDR3 extends over 16 amino acids. Trimming removed 4 bases from V and 7 bases from J, with 20 bases in between. The CDR3, as DNA: TGTGCCAGCAGTTTAGATCCAATAAGGCGTCTGAATGAGCAGTTCTTC. Its translation is CASSLDPIRRLNEQFF.

This clonotype is medium-sized (0.01 to 0.1%) by share. This beta chain is an unintended read in a library built for alpha chains; its size means little. CDR3 amino acids: CATSRYRMNQPQHF. DNA for the CDR3: TGTGCCACCAGCAGATATAGGATGAATCAGCCCCAGCATTTT. The genes are TRBV15 and TRBJ1-5, with no clear D. The CDR3 totals 14 residues. The germline V gene encodes CDR1 LNHNV and CDR2 YYDKDF (reference sequence). V was cut by 2 bases and J by 4 bases, with 9 bases left in between.

This clonotype is medium-sized in the sample. This beta chain represents an off-target read in a library built for alpha chains; its size is of limited meaning. V and J are TRBV2 and TRBJ1-5; D gene uncertain. The CDR3 totals 15 residues. Germline-derived CDR1 and CDR2 are SNHLY and FYNNEI. The V and J ends lost 7 bases and 6 bases respectively, with 19 bases between them. In DNA, the CDR3 is TGTGCCAGCACTAAAGACTGGTCCCGGGGTCAGCCCCAGCATTTT. It specifies CASTKDWSRGQPQHF. Full variable domain (rest looked up from reference TRBV2 and TRBJ1-5): EPEVTQTPSHQVTQMGQEVILRCVPISNHLYFYWYRQILGQKVEFLVSFYNNEISEKSEIFDDQFSVERPDGSNFTLKIRSTKLEDSAMYFCASTKDWSRGQPQHFGDGTRLSIL.